These 25 T cell receptor beta chains were all obtained from the same sample, sequenced in a study of CD8 T cells in Susac syndrome. Random hexamers were used to reverse transcribe an amount of about 0.5 to 1 ug RNA. TCRdb independently ran MiXCR on the immunoSEQ multiplex PCR reads; one entry per CDR3 protein. The table shows about 80,000 distinct CDR3 sequences, with roughly 90% occurring only once. Sequenced input: CD8+ T cells from PBMCs. The receptors were gathered from a human donor with multiple sclerosis.

V gene TRBV11-2 combines with J gene TRBJ2-5; tentatively, D is TRBD1 or TRBD2 (5 bases each). Germline V gene data show CDR1 as SGHAT and CDR2 as FQNNGV. V lost 8 bases and J lost 2, with 21 bases in between. The CDR3 spans 16 residues. The CDR3 loop reads CASGPASGRTQETQYF. The CDR3 coding sequence is TGTGCCAGCGGCCCAGCCTCGGGGCGTACACAAGAGACCCAGTACTTC.

The chain recombines TRBV16 with TRBJ2-1, with D possibly matching TRBD1 (6 bases). This CDR3 spans 15 amino acids. Germline assignment: CDR1 KGHSY and CDR2 FQNENV. Trimming cost V 1 base and J 11 bases, with 18 bases left between them. The CDR3 protein is CASSQFLAQGNKQFF. The CDR3 nucleotides read TGTGCCAGCAGCCAATTTCTGGCCCAGGGGAATAAGCAGTTCTTC.

The chain recombines TRBV9 with TRBJ1-2; 8 bases line up with TRBD1. The germline gives CDR1 SGDLS, CDR2 YYNGEE. The CDR3 loop spans 15 amino acids. V shed 3 bases and J 5 bases; nucleotides not matched to a gene: 9. The CDR3 bases are TGTGCCAGCAGCGGCGCTTCAGGGGGCGGATATGGCTACACCTTC. This codes for CASSGASGGGYGYTF.

CDR3 in DNA: TGCGCCAGCGGGGAGAACACTGAAGCTTTCTTT. It yields the protein CASGENTEAFF. The chain links TRBV10-2 to TRBJ1-1, with no clear D. This CDR3 has 11 amino acids. CDR1 is WSHSY and CDR2 is SAAADI in the germline V gene. V was cut by 8 bases and J by 1 base, with 5 bases left in between.

This chain connects TRBV4-1 to TRBJ2-1; D gene uncertain. V lost 0 bases and J lost 6, with 12 bases in between. The CDR3 is made up of 15 amino acids. Germline V gene data show CDR1 as MGHRA and CDR2 as YSYEKL. The DNA for the CDR3 is TGCGCCAGCAGCCAAGAATCCACCCTGGGCAATGAGCAGTTCTTC. This sequence encodes CASSQESTLGNEQFF.

CDR3 region: CASSSTGEGQPQHF. CDR3 nucleotide sequence: TGCGCCAGCAGTTCCACAGGGGAGGGACAGCCCCAGCATTTT. The chain links TRBV10-2 to TRBJ1-5; 7 bases align to TRBD1. The CDR3 has 14 residues. Per germline, CDR1 WSHSY and CDR2 SAAADI. V was clipped by 5 bases and J by 7 bases; unmatched bases: 8.

The chain joins TRBV6-2 or TRBV6-3 to TRBJ1-1, with unresolved D. CDR1 is MNHEY and CDR2 is SVGEGT in the germline V gene. Trimming removed 5 bases at V and 12 bases at J, with 13 bases between. The CDR3 sequence is 11 residues long. The CDR3 is CASSQTSEPFF. The CDR3 DNA follows: TGTGCCAGCAGTCAGACCTCGGAGCCTTTCTTT.

This clonotype was recorded once. The V and J genes are TRBV19 and TRBJ1-2; TRBD1 might be the D (5 bases). This CDR3 spans 13 amino acids. Germline V gives CDR1 LNHDA, CDR2 SQIVND (reference sequence). V was clipped by 4 bases and J by 13 bases, with 19 bases between them. Here the CDR3 DNA reads TGTGCCAGTAGTACCTCGACAGCCATGGCGGGCACCTTC. This sequence encodes CASSTSTAMAGTF.

This chain connects TRBV9 to TRBJ2-1, with 9 bases lining up with TRBD2. With 0 bases clipped from V and 8 bases from J, the junction kept 6 bases outside the gene matches. The CDR3 contains 15 residues. Germline-derived CDR1 and CDR2 are SGDLS and YYNGEE. The CDR3 DNA follows: TGTGCCAGCAGCGTAGATGCTAGCGGGGTATATGAGCAGTTCTTC. It codes for CASSVDASGVYEQFF. Looking up the rest from reference TRBV9 and TRBJ2-1 gives the full variable domain: DSGVTQTPKHLITATGQRVTLRCSPRSGDLSVYWYQQSLDQGLQFLIQYYNGEERAKGNILERFSAQQFPDLHSELNLSSLELGDSALYFCASSVDASGVYEQFFGPGTRLTVL.

This clonotype was seen only once. This sequence joins TRBV28 and TRBJ1-1, with unresolved D. The V end was cut by 2 bases, the J end by 1 base, with 11 bases between. CDR3 length equals 15 residues. Germline V gene lookup returns CDR1 MDHEN and CDR2 SYDVKM. Written as DNA, the CDR3 is TGTGCCAGCAGTTTAAAGAGGGTCCGGAACACTGAAGCTTTCTTT. Translation gives CASSLKRVRNTEAFF.

The chain is built from TRBV27 and TRBJ2-7, with D possibly TRBD2 on 6 matching bases. Germline values: CDR1 MNHEY, CDR2 SMNVEV (reference sequence). Deletions cut 2 bases from V and 1 base from J, with 9 bases between. The CDR3 sequence is 14 residues long. CDR3 sequence (DNA): TGTGCCAGCAGTTTAGCGGGGAAGTCCTACGAGCAGTACTTC. As protein: CASSLAGKSYEQYF.

The rearrangement uses TRBV12-3 or TRBV12-4 and TRBJ2-7; D not certain. The CDR3 is 10 residues long. V shed 6 bases and J shed 0 bases, with 0 bases lying between them. This chain's CDR3 is CASSSYEQYF. CDR3 DNA sequence: TGTGCCAGCAGCTCCTACGAGCAGTACTTC.

V usage is TRBV27 and J usage is TRBJ2-1, with 9 bases aligning to TRBD2. The V segment lost 2 bases and the J segment 6 bases; nucleotides outside the gene matches: 5. CDR1 and CDR2 from the germline V gene are MNHEY and SMNVEV (reference sequence). The CDR3 is made up of 15 amino acids. The CDR3 DNA follows: TGTGCCAGCAGTTTAAGTAGCGGGGGAATCAATGAGCAGTTCTTC. Protein product: CASSLSSGGINEQFF.

This clonotype came up once. V gene TRBV20-1 combines with J gene TRBJ2-7, with D possibly matching TRBD2 (6 bases). The CDR3 totals 15 residues. The V gene's germline CDR1 is DFQATT and CDR2 SNEGSKA (reference sequence). Trimming stripped 4 bases from V and 2 bases from J, with 18 bases between. In DNA, the CDR3 is TGCAGTGCTACCGCCAGAGCGGGTGTCACCTACGAGCAGTACTTC. As protein: CSATARAGVTYEQYF.

J is TRBJ2-5 and V is TRBV5-6; D is ambiguous. Trimming left V 4 bases short and J 5 bases short, with 9 bases between. The germline V gene encodes CDR1 SGHDT and CDR2 YYEEEE. The CDR3 extends over 12 amino acids. CDR3 region: CASSALLETQYF. In nucleotides, the CDR3 is TGTGCCAGCAGCGCCCTGCTGGAGACCCAGTACTTC.

J is TRBJ2-3 and V is TRBV12-3 or TRBV12-4, with no clear D. This CDR3 has 15 residues. Between the trimmed V and J ends, which lost 5 bases and 3 bases, there was a span of 15 bases. The CDR3 DNA is TGTGCCAGCAGTCCACCTGGGGATGAGACAGATACGCAGTATTTT. This encodes CASSPPGDETDTQYF.

V gene TRBV3-1 combines with J gene TRBJ2-3; D is perhaps TRBD1 (6 bases). V lost 0 bases, J lost 5 bases, and 18 bases lay in between. This CDR3 spans 17 amino acids. Germline CDR1 LGHDT, CDR2 YNNKEL (reference sequence). In DNA form, the CDR3 reads TGTGCCAGCAGCCAAGACTCAGGGGTGTTAAGTGTAGATACGCAGTATTTT. It codes for CASSQDSGVLSVDTQYF.

The chain combines TRBV13 with TRBJ2-7; TRBD2 agrees at 11 bases. Germline V gives CDR1 PRHDT, CDR2 FYEKMQ (reference sequence). This CDR3 has 15 residues. The V gene end was trimmed by 4 bases and the J gene end by 0 bases; junction bases not matched to a gene: 2. The CDR3 sequence: CASSSGTSGSYEQYF. The CDR3, as DNA: TGTGCCAGCAGCTCGGGGACTAGCGGCTCCTACGAGCAGTACTTC. The variable domain in full, with the rest retrieved from reference TRBV13 and TRBJ2-7, is AAGVIQSPRHLIKEKRETATLKCYPIPRHDTVYWYQQGPGQDPQFLISFYEKMQSDKGSIPDRFSAQQFSDYHSELNMSSLELGDSALYFCASSSGTSGSYEQYFGPGTRLTVT.

This chain links TRBV10-3 with TRBJ1-5; D is undetermined. Trimming took 2 bases from V and 0 from J, leaving 2 bases between them. The CDR3 is made up of 13 amino acids. Germline V gene data show CDR1 as ENHRY and CDR2 as SYGVKD. CDR3 protein: CAISEGSNQPQHF. The CDR3 DNA reads TGTGCCATCAGTGAGGGTAGCAATCAGCCCCAGCATTTT.

V and J are TRBV27 and TRBJ2-7; a possible D gene is TRBD1 (6 bases). The V end lost 0 bases, the J end lost 2 bases, and 11 bases lay between the germline ends. The CDR3 consists of 15 residues. CDR1 is MNHEY, CDR2 SMNVEV, per germline (reference sequence). CDR3 bases: TGTGCCAGCAGTTTATCACAGGGAGTCGCCTACGAGCAGTACTTC. This encodes CASSLSQGVAYEQYF.

The chain uses TRBV12-3 or TRBV12-4 and TRBJ2-3; tentative D call: TRBD2 (5 bases). This CDR3 is 15 amino acids long. Between the trimmed V and J ends, which lost 6 bases and 4 bases, there was a span of 17 bases. CDR3 in DNA: TGTGCCAGCAGGGATACTAGGGCCTGGGCAGATACGCAGTATTTT. It encodes CASRDTRAWADTQYF.

The V and J genes are TRBV3-1 and TRBJ1-3, with 7 nucleotides matching TRBD1. The germline V gene encodes CDR1 LGHDT and CDR2 YNNKEL (reference sequence). V lost 4 bases to trimming and J lost 8 bases; unmatched junction nucleotides: 11. The CDR3 has 15 residues. The CDR3 nucleotides read TGTGCCAGCAGCCCCCCTGGGACAGACCCTTACACCATATATTTT. Translating it yields CASSPPGTDPYTIYF.

The V and J genes are TRBV12-3 or TRBV12-4 and TRBJ2-2; D is ambiguous. The CDR3 totals 16 residues. Trimming shortened V by 6 bases and J by 7 bases, and 21 bases separated the two germline ends. The CDR3 DNA reads as TGTGCCAGCAGGCCTTCCAGTTACCAAAATATCGGGGAGCTGTTTTTT. Its translation is CASRPSSYQNIGELFF.

This chain links TRBV6-1 with TRBJ2-2, with unresolved D. Germline CDR1 MNHNS, CDR2 SASEGT. Trimming stripped 1 base from V and 6 bases from J, with 9 bases between. The CDR3 extends over 14 amino acids. The CDR3 DNA is TGTGCCAGCAGTGAAGATGGTGTATCCGGGGAGCTGTTTTTT. As protein: CASSEDGVSGELFF.

This clonotype was seen a single time. The chain joins TRBV5-6 to TRBJ2-2; D remains unclear. CDR1 SGHDT and CDR2 YYEEEE come from the germline V gene. CDR3 length: 17 amino acids. V lost 3 bases and J lost 5, with 20 bases in between. The CDR3 loop is CASSSMVGLGRTGELFF. The CDR3 coding sequence is TGTGCCAGCAGCTCGATGGTAGGCCTTGGACGGACCGGGGAGCTGTTTTTT.